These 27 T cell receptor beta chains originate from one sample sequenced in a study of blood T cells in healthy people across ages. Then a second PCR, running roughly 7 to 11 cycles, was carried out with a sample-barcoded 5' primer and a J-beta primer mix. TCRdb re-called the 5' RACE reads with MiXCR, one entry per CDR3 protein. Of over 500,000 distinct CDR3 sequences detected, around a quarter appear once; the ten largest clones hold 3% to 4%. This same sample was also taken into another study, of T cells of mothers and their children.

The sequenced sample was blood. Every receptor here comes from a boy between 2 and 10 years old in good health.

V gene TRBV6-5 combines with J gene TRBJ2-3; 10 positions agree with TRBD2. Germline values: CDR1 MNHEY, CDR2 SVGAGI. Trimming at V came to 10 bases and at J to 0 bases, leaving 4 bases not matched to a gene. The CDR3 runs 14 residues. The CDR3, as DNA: TGTGCCACACTAGCGGGGCGGAGCACAGATACGCAGTATTTT. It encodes CATLAGRSTDTQYF.

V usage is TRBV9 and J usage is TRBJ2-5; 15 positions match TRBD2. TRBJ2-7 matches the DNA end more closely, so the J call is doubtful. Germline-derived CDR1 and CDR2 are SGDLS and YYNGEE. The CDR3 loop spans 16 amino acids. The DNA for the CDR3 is TGTGCCAGCAGCGTAGCCTGGGGACTAGCGGGAGGCGAGCAGTACTTC. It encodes CASSVAWGLAGGEQYF.

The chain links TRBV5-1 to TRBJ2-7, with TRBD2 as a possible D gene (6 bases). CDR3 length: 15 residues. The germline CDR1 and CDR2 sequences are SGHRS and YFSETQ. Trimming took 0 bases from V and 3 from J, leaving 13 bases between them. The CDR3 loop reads CASSLDLGGNYEQYF. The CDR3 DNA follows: TGCGCCAGCAGCTTGGATCTTGGAGGGAACTACGAGCAGTACTTC.

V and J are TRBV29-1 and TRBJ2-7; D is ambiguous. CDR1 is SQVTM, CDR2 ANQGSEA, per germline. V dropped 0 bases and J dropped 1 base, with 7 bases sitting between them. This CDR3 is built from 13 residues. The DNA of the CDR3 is TGCAGCGTTGAAGATGTCGAATCCTACGAGCAGTACTTC. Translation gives CSVEDVESYEQYF.

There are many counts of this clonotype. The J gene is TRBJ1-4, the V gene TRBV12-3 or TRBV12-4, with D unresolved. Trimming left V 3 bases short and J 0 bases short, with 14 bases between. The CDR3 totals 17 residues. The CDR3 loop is CASSFLGGLATNEKLFF. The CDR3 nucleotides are TGTGCCAGCAGTTTTCTTGGAGGGTTGGCAACTAATGAAAAACTGTTTTTT.

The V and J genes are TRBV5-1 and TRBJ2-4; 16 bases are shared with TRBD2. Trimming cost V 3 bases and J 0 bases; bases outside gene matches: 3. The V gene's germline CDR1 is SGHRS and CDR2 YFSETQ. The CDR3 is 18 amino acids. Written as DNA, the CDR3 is TGCGCCAGCAGCTCTGGGACTAGCGGGAGGGCAGCCAAAAACATTCAGTACTTC. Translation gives CASSSGTSGRAAKNIQYF. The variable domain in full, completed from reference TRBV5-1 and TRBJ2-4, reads KAGVTQTPRYLIKTRGQQVTLSCSPISGHRSVSWYQQTPGQGLQFLFEYFSETQRNKGNFPGRFSGRQFSNSRSEMNVSTLELGDSALYLCASSSGTSGRAAKNIQYFGAGTRLSVL.

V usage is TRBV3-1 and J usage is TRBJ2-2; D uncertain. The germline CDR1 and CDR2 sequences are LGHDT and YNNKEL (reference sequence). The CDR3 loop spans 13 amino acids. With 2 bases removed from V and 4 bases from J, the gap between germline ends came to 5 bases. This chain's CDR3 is CASSQQSTGELFF. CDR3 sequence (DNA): TGTGCCAGCAGCCAACAGAGCACCGGGGAGCTGTTTTTT.

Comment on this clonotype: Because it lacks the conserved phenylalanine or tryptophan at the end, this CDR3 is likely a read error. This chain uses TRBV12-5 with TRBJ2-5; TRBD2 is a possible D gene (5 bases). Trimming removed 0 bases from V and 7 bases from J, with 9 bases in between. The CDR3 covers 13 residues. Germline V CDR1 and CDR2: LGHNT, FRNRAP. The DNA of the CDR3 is TGTGCTAGTGGTTTGGTGGGAGAGGGGACCCAGTACCTC. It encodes CASGLVGEGTQYL.

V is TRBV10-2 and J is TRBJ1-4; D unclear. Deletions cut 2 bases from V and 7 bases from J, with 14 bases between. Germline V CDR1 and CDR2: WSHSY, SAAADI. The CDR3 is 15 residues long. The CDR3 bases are TGCGCCAGCAGTGAGCTCGGCACTGACGGTGAAAAACTGTTTTTT. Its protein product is CASSELGTDGEKLFF.

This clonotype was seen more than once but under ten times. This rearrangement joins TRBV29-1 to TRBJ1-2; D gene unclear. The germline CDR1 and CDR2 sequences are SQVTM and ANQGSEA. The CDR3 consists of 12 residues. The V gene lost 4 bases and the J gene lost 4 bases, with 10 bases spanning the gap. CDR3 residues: CSVAGRTYGYTF. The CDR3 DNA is TGCAGCGTTGCCGGACGGACCTATGGCTACACCTTC.

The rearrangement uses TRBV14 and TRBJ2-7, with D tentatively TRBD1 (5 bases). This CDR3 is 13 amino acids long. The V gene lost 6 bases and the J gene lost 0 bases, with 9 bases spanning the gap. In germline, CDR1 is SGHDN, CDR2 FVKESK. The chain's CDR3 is CASRSGHSYEQYF. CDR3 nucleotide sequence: TGTGCCAGCAGGTCCGGACACTCCTACGAGCAGTACTTC.

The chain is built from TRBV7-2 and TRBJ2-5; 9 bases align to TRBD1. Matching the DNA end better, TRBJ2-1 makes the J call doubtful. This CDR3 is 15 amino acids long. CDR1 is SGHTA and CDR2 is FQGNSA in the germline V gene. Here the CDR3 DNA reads TGTGCCAGCAGCCCACAGGGGGCGCGTTACAATGAGCAGTTCTTC. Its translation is CASSPQGARYNEQFF.

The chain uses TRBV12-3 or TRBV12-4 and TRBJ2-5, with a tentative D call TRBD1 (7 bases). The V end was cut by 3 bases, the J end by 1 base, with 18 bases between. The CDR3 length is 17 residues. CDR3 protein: CASSFGGDSYPQETQYF. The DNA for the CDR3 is TGTGCCAGCAGTTTTGGCGGGGACAGTTATCCCCAAGAGACCCAGTACTTC.

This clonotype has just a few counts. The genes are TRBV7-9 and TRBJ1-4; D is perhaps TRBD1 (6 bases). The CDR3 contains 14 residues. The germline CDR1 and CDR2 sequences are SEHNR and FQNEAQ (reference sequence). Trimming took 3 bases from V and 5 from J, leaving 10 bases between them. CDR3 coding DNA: TGTGCCAGCAGCTTGTGGGACACAAATGAAAAACTGTTTTTT. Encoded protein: CASSLWDTNEKLFF. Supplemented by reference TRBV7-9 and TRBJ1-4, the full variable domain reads DTGVSQNPRHKITKRGQNVTFRCDPISEHNRLYWYRQTLGQGPEFLTYFQNEAQLEKSRLLSDRFSAERPKGSFSTLEIQRTEQGDSAMYLCASSLWDTNEKLFFGSGTQLSVL.

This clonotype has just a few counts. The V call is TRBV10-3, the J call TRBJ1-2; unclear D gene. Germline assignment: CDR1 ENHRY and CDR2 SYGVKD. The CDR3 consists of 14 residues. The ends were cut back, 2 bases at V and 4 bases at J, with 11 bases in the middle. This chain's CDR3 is CAISEEGQIYGYTF. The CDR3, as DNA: TGTGCCATCAGTGAGGAAGGGCAGATCTATGGCTACACCTTC.

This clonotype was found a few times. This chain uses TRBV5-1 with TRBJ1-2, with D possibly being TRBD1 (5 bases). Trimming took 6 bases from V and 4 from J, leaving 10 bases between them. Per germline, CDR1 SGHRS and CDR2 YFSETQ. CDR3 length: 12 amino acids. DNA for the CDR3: TGCGCCAGCACCCGGGACGGCTATGGCTACACCTTC. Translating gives CASTRDGYGYTF.

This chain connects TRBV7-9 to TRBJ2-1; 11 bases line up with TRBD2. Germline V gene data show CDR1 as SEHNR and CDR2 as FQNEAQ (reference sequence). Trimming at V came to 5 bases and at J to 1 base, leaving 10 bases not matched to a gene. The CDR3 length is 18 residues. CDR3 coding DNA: TGTGCCAGCAGCAATCCGATAGCGGGGGGGCCTTCCTACAATGAGCAGTTCTTC. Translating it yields CASSNPIAGGPSYNEQFF.

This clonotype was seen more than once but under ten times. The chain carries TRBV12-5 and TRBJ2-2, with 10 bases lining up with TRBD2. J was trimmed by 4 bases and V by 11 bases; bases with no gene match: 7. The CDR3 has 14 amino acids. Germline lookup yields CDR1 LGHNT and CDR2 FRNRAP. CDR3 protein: CAGASGSGTGELFF. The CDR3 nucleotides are TGTGCTGGCGCTAGCGGGAGTGGCACCGGGGAGCTGTTTTTT.

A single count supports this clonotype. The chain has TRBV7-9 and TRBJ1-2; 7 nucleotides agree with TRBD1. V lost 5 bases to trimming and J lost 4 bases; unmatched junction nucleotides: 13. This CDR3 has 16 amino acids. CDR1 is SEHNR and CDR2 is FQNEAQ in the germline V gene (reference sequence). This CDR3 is CASSPEAQGRGYGYTF. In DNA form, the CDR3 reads TGTGCCAGCAGCCCCGAAGCACAGGGGAGAGGCTATGGCTACACCTTC.

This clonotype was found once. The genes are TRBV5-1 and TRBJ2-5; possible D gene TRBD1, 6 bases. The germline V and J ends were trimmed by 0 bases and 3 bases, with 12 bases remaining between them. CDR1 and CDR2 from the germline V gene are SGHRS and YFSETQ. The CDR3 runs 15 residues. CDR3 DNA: TGCGCCAGCAGCTTGGGATGGACAGTAGAAGAGACCCAGTACTTC. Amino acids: CASSLGWTVEETQYF.

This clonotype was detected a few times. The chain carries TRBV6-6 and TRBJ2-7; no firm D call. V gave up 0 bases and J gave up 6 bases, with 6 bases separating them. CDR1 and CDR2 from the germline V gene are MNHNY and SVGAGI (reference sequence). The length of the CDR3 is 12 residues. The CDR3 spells CASSYSAGEQYF. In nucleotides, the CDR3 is TGTGCCAGCAGTTACTCAGCTGGCGAGCAGTACTTC.

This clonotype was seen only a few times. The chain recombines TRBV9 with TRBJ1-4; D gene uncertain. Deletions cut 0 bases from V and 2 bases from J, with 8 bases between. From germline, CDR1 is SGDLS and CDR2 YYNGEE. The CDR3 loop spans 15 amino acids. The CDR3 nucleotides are TGTGCCAGCAGCGTAGGGGGTAAGACTAATGAAAAACTGTTTTTT. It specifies CASSVGGKTNEKLFF.

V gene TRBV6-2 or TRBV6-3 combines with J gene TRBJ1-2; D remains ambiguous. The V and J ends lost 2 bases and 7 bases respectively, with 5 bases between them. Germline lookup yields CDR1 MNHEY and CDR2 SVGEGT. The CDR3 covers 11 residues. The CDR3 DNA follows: TGTGCCAGCAGTTACCCGCTTGGCTACACCTTC. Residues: CASSYPLGYTF.

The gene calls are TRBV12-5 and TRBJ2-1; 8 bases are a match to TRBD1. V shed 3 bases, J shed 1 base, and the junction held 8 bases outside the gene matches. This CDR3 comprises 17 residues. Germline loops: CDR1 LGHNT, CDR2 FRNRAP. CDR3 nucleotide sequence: TGTGCTAGTGGTTTTGACCTTGGACAGGGATCCTACAATGAGCAGTTCTTC. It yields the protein CASGFDLGQGSYNEQFF.

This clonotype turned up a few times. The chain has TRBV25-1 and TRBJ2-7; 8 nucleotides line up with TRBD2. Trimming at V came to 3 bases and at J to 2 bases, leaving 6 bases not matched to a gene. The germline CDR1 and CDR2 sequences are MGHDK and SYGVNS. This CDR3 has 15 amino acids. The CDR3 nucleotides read TGTGCCAGCAGTGACGGGACTAGTGTTCCCTACGAGCAGTACTTC. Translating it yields CASSDGTSVPYEQYF.

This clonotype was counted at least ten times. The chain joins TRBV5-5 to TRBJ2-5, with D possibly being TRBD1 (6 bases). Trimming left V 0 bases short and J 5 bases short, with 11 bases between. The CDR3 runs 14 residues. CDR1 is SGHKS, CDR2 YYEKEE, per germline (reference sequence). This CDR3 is CASSLAQGSETQYF. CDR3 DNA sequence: TGTGCCAGCAGCTTGGCGCAGGGGAGCGAGACCCAGTACTTC.

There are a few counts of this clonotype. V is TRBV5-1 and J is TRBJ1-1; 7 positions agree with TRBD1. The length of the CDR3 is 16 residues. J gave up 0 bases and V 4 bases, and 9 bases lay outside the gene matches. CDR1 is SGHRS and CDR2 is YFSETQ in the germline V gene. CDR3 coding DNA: TGCGCCAGCAGCCCGGGGGCACAGGGGTTGAACACTGAAGCTTTCTTT. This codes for CASSPGAQGLNTEAFF. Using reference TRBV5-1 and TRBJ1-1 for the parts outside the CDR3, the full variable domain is KAGVTQTPRYLIKTRGQQVTLSCSPISGHRSVSWYQQTPGQGLQFLFEYFSETQRNKGNFPGRFSGRQFSNSRSEMNVSTLELGDSALYLCASSPGAQGLNTEAFFGQGTRLTVV.